The 15 T cell receptor beta chains in this list originate from one sample, sequenced in a study of blood T cell repertoires in COVID-19. TCRdb keeps only in-frame clones here, not all; method: immunoSEQ multiplex PCR. The table lists 210,000 or so clones, more than 70% of them singletons, with about 4.3% in the top ten. The specimen sequenced was PBMCs or T cells enriched from blood (not recorded which). These receptors were collected from a man aged 25 to 40 with acute COVID-19.

This clone was counted once. This chain connects TRBV7-9 to TRBJ1-1; D remains unclear. V lost 4 bases and J lost 4, with 13 bases in between. The CDR3 is 14 residues long. CDR1 is SEHNR and CDR2 is FQNEAQ in the germline V gene (reference sequence). The CDR3, as DNA: TGTGCCAGCAGCTCCACCGGGGTGGGCACTGAAGCTTTCTTT. Protein product: CASSSTGVGTEAFF.

The CDR3 nucleotides are TGTGCCTGGAGTAAGGGGCTCGGCTATGGCTACACCTTC. Its protein is CAWSKGLGYGYTF. This chain uses TRBV30 with TRBJ1-2; perhaps TRBD1 as D (5 bases). Trimming took 2 bases from V and 4 from J, leaving 11 bases between them. The CDR3 has 13 amino acids. Germline V gene data show CDR1 as GTSNPN and CDR2 as SVGIG (reference sequence).

The chain is built from TRBV2 and TRBJ2-1; 8 bases map to TRBD2. V lost 8 bases and J lost 6; bases outside the gene matches: 15. The CDR3 runs to 16 residues. Per the germline V gene, CDR1 is SNHLY and CDR2 is FYNNEI. As DNA, the CDR3 is TGTGCCAGCGCCGGTTCCGGGGGGGCAGGTCGCAATGAGCAGTTCTTC. Protein: CASAGSGGAGRNEQFF.

This clone came up once. The chain combines TRBV7-9 with TRBJ1-2, with 8 positions matching TRBD1. The CDR3 consists of 15 residues. In germline, CDR1 is SEHNR, CDR2 FQNEAQ (reference sequence). V dropped 5 bases and J dropped 5; count of bases not matched to a gene: 10. The CDR3 bases are TGTGCCAGCAGCCCGAGTACAACAGGGGGTTATGGCTACACCTTC. Translated: CASSPSTTGGYGYTF.

To note about this clone: At one of its ends the junction is not consistent with the germline gene, which may arise from a read error. The chain has TRBV6-6 and TRBJ1-5, with D possibly being TRBD1 (5 bases). CDR1 and CDR2 from the germline V gene are MNHNY and SVGAGI (reference sequence). There are 15 residues in the CDR3. CDR3 DNA sequence: TGTGCCAGCAGTTCGACCTCCGACAGCACTCAGCCCCAGCATTTT. Amino acid sequence: CASSSTSDSTQPQHF.

V is TRBV24-1 and J is TRBJ2-5; D perhaps matches TRBD1 (6 bases). Trimming cost V 2 bases and J 5 bases, with 11 bases left between them. CDR3 length: 14 residues. CDR1 and CDR2 (germline): KGHDR, SFDVKD. The CDR3 DNA is TGTGCCACCAGTGATTGGGGCAGGGGTGAGACCCAGTACTTC. This encodes CATSDWGRGETQYF.

This chain connects TRBV29-1 to TRBJ1-1; TRBD1 matches at 8 bases. V lost 0 bases to trimming and J lost 11 bases; unmatched junction nucleotides: 5. Germline V gives CDR1 SQVTM, CDR2 ANQGSEA. The CDR3 length is 12 residues. The chain's CDR3 is CSVEDQGARAFF. Written as DNA, the CDR3 is TGCAGCGTTGAAGATCAGGGGGCGCGTGCTTTCTTT.

J is TRBJ2-1 and V is TRBV11-2; a weak D match, TRBD2 (6 bases). The CDR3 spans 14 residues. V was trimmed by 1 base and J by 8 bases, leaving 12 bases between them. Germline CDR1 is SGHAT and CDR2 is FQNNGV. The CDR3 reads CASSLGLGEDEQFF. As DNA, the CDR3 is TGTGCCAGCAGCTTAGGGTTAGGGGAGGATGAGCAGTTCTTC. Complete variable domain (other parts from reference TRBV11-2 and TRBJ2-1): EAGVAQSPRYKIIEKRQSVAFWCNPISGHATLYWYQQILGQGPKLLIQFQNNGVVDDSQLPKDRFSAERLKGVDSTLKIQPAKLEDSAVYLCASSLGLGEDEQFFGPGTRLTVL.

The chain joins TRBV24-1 to TRBJ1-5; 10 nucleotides align to TRBD1. V lost 4 bases and J lost 6; bases outside the gene matches: 5. From germline, CDR1 is KGHDR and CDR2 SFDVKD. CDR3 size: 15 residues. The CDR3 loop is CATSEGTGEGQPQHF. DNA for the CDR3: TGTGCCACCAGTGAGGGGACAGGGGAAGGTCAGCCCCAGCATTTT.

V usage is TRBV6-4 and J usage is TRBJ2-3, with 7 bases matching TRBD1. Trimming took 0 bases from V and 1 from J; bases not matched to a gene: 10. CDR3 size: 18 residues. Looked up from germline, CDR1 is MRHNA and CDR2 is SNTAGT. CDR3 loop: CASSDSNLNRGRTDTQYF. DNA for the CDR3: TGTGCCAGCAGTGACTCGAATTTAAATAGGGGGCGCACAGATACGCAGTATTTT.

V and J are TRBV9 and TRBJ1-5; tentative D call: TRBD1 (6 bases). Germline CDR1 is SGDLS and CDR2 is YYNGEE. V lost 0 bases and J 4 bases, leaving 11 bases between the germline ends. The CDR3 covers 15 residues. The CDR3 loop reads CASSVDGTRNQPQHF. Written as DNA, the CDR3 is TGTGCCAGCAGCGTAGACGGGACAAGGAATCAGCCCCAGCATTTT.

This clone has a single count. The J gene is TRBJ1-2, the V gene TRBV6-5, with TRBD1 matching 8 bases. V lost 0 bases to trimming and J lost 8 bases; unmatched junction nucleotides: 5. The CDR3 spans 14 residues. CDR1 MNHEY and CDR2 SVGAGI come from the germline V gene. The CDR3 coding sequence is TGTGCCAGCAGTTACTCTGACAGGGGTAGAGGCTACACCTTC. It yields the protein CASSYSDRGRGYTF.

This clone appeared a single time. The CDR3 sequence is CASSLASGVLGEQFF. For the CDR3, the DNA is TGTGCCAGCAGCTTAGCTAGCGGGGTGCTCGGTGAGCAGTTCTTC. This chain uses TRBV7-6 with TRBJ2-1, with 8 bases matching TRBD2. Germline loops: CDR1 SGHVS, CDR2 FNYEAQ. This CDR3 has 15 residues. V shed 0 bases and J 9 bases; nucleotides not matched to a gene: 7. Using reference TRBV7-6 and TRBJ2-1 for the parts outside the CDR3, the full variable domain is GAGVSQSPRYKVTKRGQDVALRCDPISGHVSLYWYRQALGQGPEFLTYFNYEAQQDKSGLPNDRFSAERPEGSISTLTIQRTEQRDSAMYRCASSLASGVLGEQFFGPGTRLTVL.

The chain carries TRBV3-1 (or the pseudogene TRBV3-2) and TRBJ1-1; no reliable D call. V lost 1 base and J 0 bases, leaving 9 bases between the germline ends. CDR3 length: 15 residues. In germline, CDR1 is LGHDT, CDR2 YNNKEL (reference sequence). CDR3 residues: CASSQVGPMNTEAFF. DNA for the CDR3: TGTGCCAGCAGCCAAGTGGGCCCTATGAACACTGAAGCTTTCTTT.

This chain uses TRBV7-2 with TRBJ2-2; D is ambiguous. CDR3 length: 14 residues. CDR1 and CDR2 from the germline V gene are SGHTA and FQGNSA. Trimming cost V 1 base and J 4 bases, with 7 bases left between them. CDR3 bases: TGTGCCAGCAGCTTAGTCTTTGTCACCGGGGAGCTGTTTTTT. This codes for CASSLVFVTGELFF.